This record looks at one T cell receptor (beta chain) sequence and its context. This clone's antigen is unknown. No qualities accompany the bases; no much larger clone lies one base away. CDR1 and CDR2 are read off the germline V gene (reference sequence) as LGHDT and YNNKEL. The CDR3 measures 21 amino acids from cysteine to phenylalanine. Only the CDR3 DNA stays, 63 bases, in frame from base 1. From V the trimming removes 2 bases and from J it removes 0 bases, while the gene matches leave 15 bases of the junction unaccounted for. This specimen's treatment or condition label, interpreted: in vitro stimulation with specific CMV peptide epitopes to enrich CMV-specific T cells. The data are from a study of T cell repertoires in cytomegalovirus infection (dated by TCRdb to the late 2010s). Describing the broader study: Recently identified HLA-C-restricted CMV epitopes, whose presentation resists viral immunomodulation, were targeted by peptide stimulations together with well-studied HLA-B-restricted epitopes. Donor HLA type was relevant to the analysis, as public TCR beta signatures indicated carriage of CMV infection together with the matching HLA type.

TCRdb names Illumina HiSeq 1500 as the instrument used. Clones were called with MiXCR by TCRdb after fastp trimmed the public reads at Q25, and only in-frame beta chains were retained. Rows with a matching CDR3 protein are joined into one entry that keeps the most common DNA and genes. This sample holds about 350,000 distinct CDR3 sequences; approximately 30% were observed only once. The ten largest clones capture roughly 14% of the sample. The full study reports these points: Cumulative frequency of public TCR beta family members discriminated carriers of CMV infection plus the relevant HLA type in this cohort and an independent approximately 340-donor cohort. The ex vivo response was dominated by HLA-C-restricted CMV-specific TCR beta clonotypes, which also provided the single most frequent clonotype in two of eight donors.

Recombination joined TRBV3-1 with TRBJ2-1; TRBD2 agrees with 11 junctional bases. This material consisted of cultured PBMCs, taken from culture after CMV antigen stimulation. The sequence was collected from a human donor in good health (CMV status not recorded). Some clones in this sample may be carry-over from other donors' samples. DNA sequence: TGTGCCAGCAGCCAACTCGATAGCGGGAGGGCCTCCACGAGCTCCTACAATGAGCAGTTCTTC. The translation is CASSQLDSGRASTSSYNEQFF.